The rows below give T cell receptor beta chains drawn from one sample of a study of blood T cell repertoires in COVID-19. The data were produced by immunoSEQ multiplex PCR, yet TCRdb's version contains in-frame clones alone and is incomplete. The table includes about 150,000 clones, around four fifths detected once. Sequencing was performed on peripheral blood. The origin of the receptors is a woman in her 70s who had recovered from COVID-19. Both conserved end residues are part of each CDR3. The D gene is left open where the match is weak. Not every row has a clone size; where given, it reads once, few, many or a size class.

D gene	V gene	J gene	clone size	CDR3 DNA	CDR3 protein
.	TRBV18	TRBJ1-5	.	TGTGCCAGCTCACTCGGTTGGGGGCCCAATCAGCCCCAGCATTTT	CASSLGWGPNQPQHF
.	TRBV19	TRBJ2-7	.	TGTGCCAGTAGTATGAGGACACGGACCTACGAGCAGTACTTC	CASSMRTRTYEQYF
TRBD1	TRBV18	TRBJ2-7	.	TGTGCCAGCTCCCGGGACAGGGTGGGATCCCACGAGCAGTACTTC	CASSRDRVGSHEQYF
TRBD2	TRBV3-1/TRBV3-2	TRBJ2-1	.	TGTGCCAGCAGCCAATGGGGGGCTAGCGGGAACCATGAGCAGTTCTTC	CASSQWGASGNHEQFF
.	TRBV19	TRBJ1-1	.	TGTGCCAGTAGTATAGATCCCGCCAGCACTGAAGCTTTCTTT	CASSIDPASTEAFF
.	TRBV25-1	TRBJ2-2	.	TGTGCCAGCAGGGGCACGGAGCTGTTTTTT	CASRGTELFF
.	TRBV29-1	TRBJ2-1	.	TGCAGCGGCATGGAGGGTGGCTCCTACAATGAGCAGTTCTTC	CSGMEGGSYNEQFF
.	TRBV12-5	TRBJ1-5	.	TGTGCTAGTGGTCCGGGGGGCAATCAGCCCCAGCATTTT	CASGPGGNQPQHF
.	TRBV24-1	TRBJ1-2	.	TGTGCCACCAGTGATTTGGAGGCATATTATGGCTACACCTTC	CATSDLEAYYGYTF
.	TRBV4-1	TRBJ2-2	.	TGCGCCAGCAGCCGGCGGGGACCTAACACCGGGGAGCTGTTTTTT	CASSRRGPNTGELFF
.	TRBV2	TRBJ1-1	.	TGTGCCAGCAGTGAAGGGCCCAGGAACACTGAAGCTTTCTTT	CASSEGPRNTEAFF
.	TRBV12-5	TRBJ2-5	.	TGTGCTAGTGCCTCATCAGGGGCGGAGACCCAGTACTTC	CASASSGAETQYF
.	TRBV19	TRBJ1-5	.	TGTGCCAGCGGGTCAGGGCCTTTTAATAGCAATCAGCCCCAGCATTTT	CASGSGPFNSNQPQHF
.	TRBV15	TRBJ2-3	.	TGTGCCACCAGCAGGGAATTAGCGGCAGATACGCAGTATTTT	CATSRELAADTQYF
.	TRBV2	TRBJ2-3	.	TGTGCCAGCATGCAGGAAGATACGCAGTATTTT	CASMQEDTQYF
.	TRBV28	TRBJ2-7	few	TGTGCCAGCAGCCCCCCGGGTGCAGCTGGCGAGCAGTACTTC	CASSPPGAAGEQYF
.	TRBV28	TRBJ2-7	.	TGTGCCAGCCAAGGGGAGGTCCGAGGTGCGTACTTC	CASQGEVRGAYF
.	TRBV5-1	TRBJ1-1	.	TGCGCCAGCAGCACTGCCCAGGGTGCGAACACTGAAGCTTTCTTT	CASSTAQGANTEAFF